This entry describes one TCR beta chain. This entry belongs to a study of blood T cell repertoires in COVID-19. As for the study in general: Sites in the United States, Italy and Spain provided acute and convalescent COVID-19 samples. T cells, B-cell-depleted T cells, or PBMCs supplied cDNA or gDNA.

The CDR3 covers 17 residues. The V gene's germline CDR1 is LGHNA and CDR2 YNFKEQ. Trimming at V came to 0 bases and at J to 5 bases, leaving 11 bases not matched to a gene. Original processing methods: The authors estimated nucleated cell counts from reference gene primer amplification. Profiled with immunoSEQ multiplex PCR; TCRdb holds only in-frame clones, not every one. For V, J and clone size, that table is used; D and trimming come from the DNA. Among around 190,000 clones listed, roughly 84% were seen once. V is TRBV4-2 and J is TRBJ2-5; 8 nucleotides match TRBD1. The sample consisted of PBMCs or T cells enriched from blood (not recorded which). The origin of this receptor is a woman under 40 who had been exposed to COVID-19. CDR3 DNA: TGTGCCAGCAGCCAAGACCCACAGGGGGGAATGAGGGAGACCCAGTACTTC. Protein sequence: CASSQDPQGGMRETQYF.